The 7 T cell receptor beta chains in this list originate from one sample, sequenced in a study of T cells in Graves' hyperthyroidism and ophthalmopathy. Researchers took RNA transcripts and amplified the TCR beta CDR3 regions from them. HTBI primers were the set used in a first-round RT-PCR of the TCR CDR3. TCRdb ran MiXCR on the multiplex PCR reads and lists one entry per CDR3 protein. The top ten hold roughly a fifth of the sample, which has about 370,000 distinct CDR3 sequences, roughly 15% seen once. The sequenced material came from blood. The receptors shown here come from a woman aged 55-69 years with Graves' ophthalmopathy.

This clonotype appeared a few times. The rearrangement joins TRBV7-9 to TRBJ2-3; 10 positions match TRBD2. Germline-derived CDR1 and CDR2 are SEHNR and FQNEAQ (reference sequence). V dropped 4 bases and J dropped 8; count of bases not matched to a gene: 9. The CDR3 contains 15 residues. The CDR3 here is CASSSPGTSVVTQYF. The CDR3 coding sequence is TGTGCCAGCAGCTCGCCCGGGACTAGCGTTGTTACGCAGTATTTT.

This sequence joins TRBV5-1 and TRBJ1-4, with no clear D. The CDR3 is made up of 13 amino acids. CDR1 SGHRS and CDR2 YFSETQ come from the germline V gene. V gave up 3 bases and J gave up 8 bases, with 11 bases separating them. The CDR3 sequence is CASSWSGGEKLFF. The CDR3 nucleotides are TGCGCCAGCAGCTGGAGCGGAGGAGAAAAACTGTTTTTT.

V usage is TRBV29-1 and J usage is TRBJ2-5, with D tentatively TRBD1 or TRBD2 (5 bases each). Trimming removed 3 bases from V and 1 base from J, with 12 bases in between. Germline V gene lookup returns CDR1 SQVTM and CDR2 ANQGSEA. The CDR3 has 14 amino acids. For the CDR3, the DNA is TGCAGCGTTGATGGGGTGAGGGGCCAAGAGACCCAGTACTTC. Translating gives CSVDGVRGQETQYF.

A few counts support this clonotype. The chain combines TRBV5-1 with TRBJ2-3; 9 bases match TRBD2. The CDR3 spans 21 residues. Germline CDR1 reads SGHRS; CDR2 reads YFSETQ. V lost 0 bases, J lost 4 bases, and 21 bases stayed unmatched. The CDR3, as DNA: TGCGCCAGCAGCTTGGAAGGGGGAAAGGGACTAGCCCGAGTGCGTGCAGATACGCAGTATTTT. Translated, it gives CASSLEGGKGLARVRADTQYF.

The chain links TRBV19 to TRBJ1-5, with a weak D call TRBD1 (5 bases). CDR3 length equals 16 residues. The V gene lost 1 base and the J gene lost 9 bases, with 19 bases spanning the gap. Looked up from germline, CDR1 is LNHDA and CDR2 is SQIVND (reference sequence). DNA of the CDR3: TGTGCCAGTAGTATAGTACCCTCCGGATCGGGGGGGCCCCAGCATTTT. As protein: CASSIVPSGSGGPQHF.

The chain carries TRBV20-1 and TRBJ1-4; possible D gene TRBD1, 5 bases. Trimming took off 6 bases at V and 5 bases at J, with 13 bases between the two ends. This CDR3 is built from 13 residues. The germline V gene has CDR1 DFQATT and CDR2 SNEGSKA (reference sequence). DNA of the CDR3: TGCAGTGCCCGAGAGGGGCCGAATGAAAAACTGTTTTTT. Protein product: CSAREGPNEKLFF.

There are many counts of this clonotype. V is TRBV11-2 and J is TRBJ2-7; possible D gene TRBD1, 6 bases. Trimming pared 7 bases from V and 5 bases from J, leaving 18 bases between. Germline V CDR1 and CDR2: SGHAT, FQNNGV. This CDR3 is built from 14 residues. The CDR3 DNA reads as TGTGCCAGCAAGCGGAACCAGGGGAACAACGAGCAGTACTTC. Its protein product is CASKRNQGNNEQYF.